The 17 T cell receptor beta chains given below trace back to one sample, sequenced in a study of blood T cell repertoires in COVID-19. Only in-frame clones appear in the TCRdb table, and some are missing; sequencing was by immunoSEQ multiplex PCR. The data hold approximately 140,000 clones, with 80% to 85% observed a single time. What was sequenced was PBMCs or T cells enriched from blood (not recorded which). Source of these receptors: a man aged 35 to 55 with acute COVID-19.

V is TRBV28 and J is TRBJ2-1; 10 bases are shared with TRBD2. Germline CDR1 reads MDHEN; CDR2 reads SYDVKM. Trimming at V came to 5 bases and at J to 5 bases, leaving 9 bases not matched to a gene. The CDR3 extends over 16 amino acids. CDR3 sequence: CASSHYGTSDHNEQFF. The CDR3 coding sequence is TGTGCCAGCAGTCACTACGGGACTAGCGACCACAATGAGCAGTTCTTC.

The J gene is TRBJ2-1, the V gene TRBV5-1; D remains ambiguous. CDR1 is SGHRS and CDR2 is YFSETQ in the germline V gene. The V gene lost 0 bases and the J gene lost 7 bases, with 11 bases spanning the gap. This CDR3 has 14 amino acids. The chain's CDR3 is CASSLAQNSNEQFF. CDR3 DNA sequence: TGCGCCAGCAGCTTGGCACAGAACTCGAATGAGCAGTTCTTC.

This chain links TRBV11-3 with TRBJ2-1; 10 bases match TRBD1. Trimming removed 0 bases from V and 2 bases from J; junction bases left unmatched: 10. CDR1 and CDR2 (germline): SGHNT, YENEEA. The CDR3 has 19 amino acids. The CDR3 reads CASSLDYPIGTGAYNEQFF. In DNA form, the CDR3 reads TGTGCCAGCAGCTTAGATTACCCGATCGGGACAGGGGCCTACAATGAGCAGTTCTTC.

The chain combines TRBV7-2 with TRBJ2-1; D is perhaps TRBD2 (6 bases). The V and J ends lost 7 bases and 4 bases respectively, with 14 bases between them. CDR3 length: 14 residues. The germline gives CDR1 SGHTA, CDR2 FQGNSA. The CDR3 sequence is CASTPGEVYNEQFF. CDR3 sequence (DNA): TGTGCCAGCACCCCGGGAGAGGTTTACAATGAGCAGTTCTTC.

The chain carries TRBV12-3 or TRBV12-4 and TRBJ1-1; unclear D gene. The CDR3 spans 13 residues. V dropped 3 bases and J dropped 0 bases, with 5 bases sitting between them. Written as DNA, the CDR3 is TGTGCCAGCAGTTTTGCGGTGAACACTGAAGCTTTCTTT. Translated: CASSFAVNTEAFF.

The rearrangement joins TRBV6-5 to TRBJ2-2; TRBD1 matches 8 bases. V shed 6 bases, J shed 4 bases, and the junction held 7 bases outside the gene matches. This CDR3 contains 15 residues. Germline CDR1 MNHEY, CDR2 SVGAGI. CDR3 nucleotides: TGTGCCAGCAGACTGACAGGGGTACCCACCGGGGAGCTGTTTTTT. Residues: CASRLTGVPTGELFF.

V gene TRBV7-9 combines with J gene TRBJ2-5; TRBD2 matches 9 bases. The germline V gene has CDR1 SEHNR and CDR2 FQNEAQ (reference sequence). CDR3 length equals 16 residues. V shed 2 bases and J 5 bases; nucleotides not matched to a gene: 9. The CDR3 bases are TGTGCCAGCAGCTTACGGTACGCTAGCGGGAAGGAGACCCAGTACTTC. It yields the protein CASSLRYASGKETQYF.

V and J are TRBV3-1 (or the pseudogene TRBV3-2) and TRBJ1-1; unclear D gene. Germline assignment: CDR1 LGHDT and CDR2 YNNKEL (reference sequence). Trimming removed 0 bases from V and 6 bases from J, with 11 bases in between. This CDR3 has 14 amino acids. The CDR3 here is CASSQDSGWPEAFF. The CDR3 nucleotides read TGTGCCAGCAGCCAAGATTCGGGTTGGCCTGAAGCTTTCTTT.

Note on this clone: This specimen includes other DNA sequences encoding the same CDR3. CDR3 nucleotide sequence: TGTGCCAGCAGTCTGGGGGGGGCTGGTCAGCCCCAGCATTTT. It yields the protein CASSLGGAGQPQHF. The chain recombines TRBV28 with TRBJ1-5; a weak D match, TRBD1 (6 bases). CDR3 length: 14 residues. Trimming took 5 bases from V and 6 from J, leaving 14 bases between them. Per the germline V gene, CDR1 is MDHEN and CDR2 is SYDVKM.

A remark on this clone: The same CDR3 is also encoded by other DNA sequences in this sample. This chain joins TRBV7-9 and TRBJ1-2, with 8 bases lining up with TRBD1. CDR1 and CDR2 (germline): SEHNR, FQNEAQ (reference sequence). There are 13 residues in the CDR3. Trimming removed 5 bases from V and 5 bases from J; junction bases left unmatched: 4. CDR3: CASSKDRVYGYTF. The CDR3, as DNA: TGTGCCAGCAGCAAGGACAGGGTATATGGCTACACCTTC.

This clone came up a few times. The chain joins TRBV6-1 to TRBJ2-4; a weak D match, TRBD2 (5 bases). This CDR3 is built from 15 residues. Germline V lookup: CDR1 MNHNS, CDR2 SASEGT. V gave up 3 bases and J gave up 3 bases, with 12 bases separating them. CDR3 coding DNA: TGTGCCAGCAGTGACACGAGGGTCGGCAAAAACATTCAGTACTTC. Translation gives CASSDTRVGKNIQYF.

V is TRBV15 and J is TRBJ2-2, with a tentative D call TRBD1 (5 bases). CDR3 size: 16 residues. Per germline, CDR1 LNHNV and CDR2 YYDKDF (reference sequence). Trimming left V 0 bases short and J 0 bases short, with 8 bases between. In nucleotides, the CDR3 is TGTGCCACCAGCAGAGACGGCAGGGCGAACACCGGGGAGCTGTTTTTT. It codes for CATSRDGRANTGELFF.

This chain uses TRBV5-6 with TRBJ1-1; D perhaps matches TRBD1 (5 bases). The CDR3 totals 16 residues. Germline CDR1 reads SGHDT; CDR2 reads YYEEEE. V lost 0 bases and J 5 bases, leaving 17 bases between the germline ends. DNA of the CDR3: TGTGCCAGCAGCTTGGATCAGGGTAAGATAGGGACTGAAGCTTTCTTT. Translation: CASSLDQGKIGTEAFF.

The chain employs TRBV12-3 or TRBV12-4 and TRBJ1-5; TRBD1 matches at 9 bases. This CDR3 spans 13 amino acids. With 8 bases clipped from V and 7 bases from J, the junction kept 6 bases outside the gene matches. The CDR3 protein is CASVGTGNQPQHF. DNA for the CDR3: TGTGCCAGCGTTGGGACAGGGAACCAGCCCCAGCATTTT.

The CDR3 DNA is TGCAGCGTTGAAGACCTATTAACCTGGGAGACCCAGTACTTC. It encodes CSVEDLLTWETQYF. V and J are TRBV29-1 and TRBJ2-5; the D is unclear. CDR1 is SQVTM and CDR2 is ANQGSEA in the germline V gene. The ends were cut back, 0 bases at V and 5 bases at J, with 13 bases in the middle. This CDR3 has 14 amino acids.

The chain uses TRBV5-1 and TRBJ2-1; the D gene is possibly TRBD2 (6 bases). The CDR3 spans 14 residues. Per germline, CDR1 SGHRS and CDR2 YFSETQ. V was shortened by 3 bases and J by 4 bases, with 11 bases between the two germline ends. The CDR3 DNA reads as TGCGCCAGCAGCTCACGGGACTCATACAATGAGCAGTTCTTC. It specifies CASSSRDSYNEQFF.

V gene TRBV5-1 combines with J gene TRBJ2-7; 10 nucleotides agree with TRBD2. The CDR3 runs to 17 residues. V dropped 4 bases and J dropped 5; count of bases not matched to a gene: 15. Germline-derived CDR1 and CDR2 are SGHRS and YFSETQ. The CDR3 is CASSPQGNSGRRDEQYF. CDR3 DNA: TGCGCCAGCAGCCCACAGGGAAATAGCGGGAGGCGCGACGAGCAGTACTTC.